The clone carrying this T cell receptor (beta chain) has a single count. What it recognizes is unknown. The PCR used 60 Vbeta and 13 Jbeta primers. As handled by the study authors: Tens of millions of unique TCR beta chains, 9.5 million to 14 million shared, were counted in a later analysis. The repertoire was sequenced with immunoSEQ multiplex PCR; TCRdb's copy has only in-frame clones and lacks some. V and J calls and clone size come straight from that table; D and trimming were deduced from the DNA. The sample includes 100,000 or so clones, around 76% seen only once; the top ten take 9.5% to 15%. The CDR3 spans 13 residues. Germline lookup yields CDR1 SGHTA and CDR2 FQGNSA. Trimming stripped 5 bases from V and 10 bases from J, with 17 bases between. The entry originates in a study of cytomegalovirus exposure and HLA in healthy donors. Study-wide points: A further, later analysis showed that HLA-associated TCR beta chains (compared with equally common others) were more clonally expanded. It was reported that the classifier diagnosed cytomegalovirus status with high specificity and sensitivity in both the original and validation cohorts.

The V gene is TRBV7-2, the J gene TRBJ2-5; possible D gene TRBD1, 5 bases. The sequencing sample was made of PBMCs. The origin of this receptor is a woman aged 40 to 50 in good health and CMV-seropositive. CDR3 amino acids: CASSLGAGYVQYF. CDR3 sequence (DNA): TGTGCCAGCAGCCTTGGGGCCGGTTATGTCCAGTACTTC.